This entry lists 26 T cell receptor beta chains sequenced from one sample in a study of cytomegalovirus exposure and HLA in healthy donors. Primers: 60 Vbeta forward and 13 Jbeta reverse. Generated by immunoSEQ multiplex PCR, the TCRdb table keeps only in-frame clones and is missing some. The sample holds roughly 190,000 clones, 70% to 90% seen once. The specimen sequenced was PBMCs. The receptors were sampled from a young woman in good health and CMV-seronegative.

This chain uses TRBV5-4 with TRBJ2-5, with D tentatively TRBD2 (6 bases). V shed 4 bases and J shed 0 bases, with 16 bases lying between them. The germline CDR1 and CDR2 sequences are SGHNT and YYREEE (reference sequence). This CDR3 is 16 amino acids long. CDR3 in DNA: TGTGCCAGCAGCCCCGGGGGAAGAGGGAACCAAGAGACCCAGTACTTC. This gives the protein CASSPGGRGNQETQYF. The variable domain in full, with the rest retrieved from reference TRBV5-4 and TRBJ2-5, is ETGVTQSPTHLIKTRGQQVTLRCSSQSGHNTVSWYQQALGQGPQFIFQYYREEENGRGNFPPRFSGLQFPNYSSELNVNALELDDSALYLCASSPGGRGNQETQYFGPGTRLLVL.

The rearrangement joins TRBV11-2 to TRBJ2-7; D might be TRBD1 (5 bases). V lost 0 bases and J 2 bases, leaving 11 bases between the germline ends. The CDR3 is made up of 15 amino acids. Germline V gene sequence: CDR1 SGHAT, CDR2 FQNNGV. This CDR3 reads CASSLDRGYPYEQYF. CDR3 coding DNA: TGTGCCAGCAGCTTAGATAGGGGCTATCCCTACGAGCAGTACTTC.

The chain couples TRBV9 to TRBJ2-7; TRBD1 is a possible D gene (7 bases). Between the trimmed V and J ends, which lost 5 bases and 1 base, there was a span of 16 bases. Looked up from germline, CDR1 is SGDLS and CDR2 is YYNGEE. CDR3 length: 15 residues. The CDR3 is CASSRMAGGSYEQYF. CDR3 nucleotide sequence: TGTGCCAGCAGTCGTATGGCAGGGGGGTCCTACGAGCAGTACTTC.

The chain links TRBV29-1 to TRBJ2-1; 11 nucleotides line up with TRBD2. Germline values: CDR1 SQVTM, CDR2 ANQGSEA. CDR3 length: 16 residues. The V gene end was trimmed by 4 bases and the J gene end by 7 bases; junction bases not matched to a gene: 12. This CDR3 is CSVGPTGLAGVNEQFF. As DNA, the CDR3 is TGCAGCGTTGGGCCCACCGGACTAGCGGGTGTGAATGAGCAGTTCTTC.

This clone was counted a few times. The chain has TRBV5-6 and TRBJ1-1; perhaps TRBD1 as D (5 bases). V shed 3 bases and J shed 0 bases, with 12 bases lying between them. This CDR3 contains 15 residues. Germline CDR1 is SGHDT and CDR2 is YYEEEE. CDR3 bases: TGTGCCAGCAGCTGGGGGGAGGTCATGAACACTGAAGCTTTCTTT. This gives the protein CASSWGEVMNTEAFF.

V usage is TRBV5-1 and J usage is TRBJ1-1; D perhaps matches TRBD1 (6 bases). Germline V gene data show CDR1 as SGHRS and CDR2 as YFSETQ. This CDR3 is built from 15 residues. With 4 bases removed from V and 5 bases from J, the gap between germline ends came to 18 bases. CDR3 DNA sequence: TGCGCCAGCAGCACGACCCCAGGGGAGGGGACTGAAGCTTTCTTT. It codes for CASSTTPGEGTEAFF. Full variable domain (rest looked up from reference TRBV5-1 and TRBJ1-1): KAGVTQTPRYLIKTRGQQVTLSCSPISGHRSVSWYQQTPGQGLQFLFEYFSETQRNKGNFPGRFSGRQFSNSRSEMNVSTLELGDSALYLCASSTTPGEGTEAFFGQGTRLTVV.

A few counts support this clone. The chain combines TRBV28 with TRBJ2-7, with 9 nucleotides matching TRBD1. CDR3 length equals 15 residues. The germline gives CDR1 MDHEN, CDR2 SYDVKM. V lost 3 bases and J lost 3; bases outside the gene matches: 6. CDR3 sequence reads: CASSLGTGPFYEQYF. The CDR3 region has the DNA TGTGCCAGCAGTTTGGGGACAGGGCCTTTCTACGAGCAGTACTTC.

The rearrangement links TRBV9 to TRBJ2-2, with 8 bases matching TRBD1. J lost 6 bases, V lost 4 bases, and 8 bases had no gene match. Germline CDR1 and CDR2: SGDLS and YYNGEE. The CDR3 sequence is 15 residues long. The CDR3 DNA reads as TGTGCCAGCAGCCCCAGACAGGGGTCCTCCGGGGAGCTGTTTTTT. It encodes CASSPRQGSSGELFF.

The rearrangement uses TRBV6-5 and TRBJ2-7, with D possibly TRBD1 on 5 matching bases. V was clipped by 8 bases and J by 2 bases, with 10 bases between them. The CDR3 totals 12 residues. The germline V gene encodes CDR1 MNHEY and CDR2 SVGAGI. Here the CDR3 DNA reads TGTGCCAGCGGGGCAGAAACCTACGAGCAGTACTTC. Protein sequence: CASGAETYEQYF.

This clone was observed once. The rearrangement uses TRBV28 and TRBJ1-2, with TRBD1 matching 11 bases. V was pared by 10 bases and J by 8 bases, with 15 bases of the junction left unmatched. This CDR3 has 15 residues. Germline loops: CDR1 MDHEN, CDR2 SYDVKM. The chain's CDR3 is CAIPGDRGEDRGYTF. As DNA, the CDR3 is TGTGCCATCCCTGGGGACAGGGGGGAGGATCGGGGCTACACCTTC.

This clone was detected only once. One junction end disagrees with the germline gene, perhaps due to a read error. The DNA of the CDR3 is TGTTCCAGCAGCGCAATAACGAGAGGACATCTTTCCTACAATGAGCAGTTCTTC. Its translation is CSSSAITRGHLSYNEQFF. The gene calls are TRBV7-9 and TRBJ2-1, with D perhaps TRBD1 (5 bases). Per germline, CDR1 SEHNR and CDR2 FQNEAQ (reference sequence). The CDR3 covers 18 residues.

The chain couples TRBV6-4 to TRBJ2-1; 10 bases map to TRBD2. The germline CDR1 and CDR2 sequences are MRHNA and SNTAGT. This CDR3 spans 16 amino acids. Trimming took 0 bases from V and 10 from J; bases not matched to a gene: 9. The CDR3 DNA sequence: TGTGCCAGCAGTGACTCGTTTCTAGCGGGAGTTGAGGAGCAGTTCTTC. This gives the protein CASSDSFLAGVEEQFF.

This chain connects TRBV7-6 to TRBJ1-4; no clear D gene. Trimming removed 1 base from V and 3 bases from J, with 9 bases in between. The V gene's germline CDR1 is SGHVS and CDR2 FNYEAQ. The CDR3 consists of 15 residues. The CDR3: CASSLGLAANEKLFF. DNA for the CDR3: TGTGCCAGCAGCTTAGGTCTGGCCGCTAATGAAAAACTGTTTTTT. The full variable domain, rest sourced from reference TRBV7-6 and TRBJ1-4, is GAGVSQSPRYKVTKRGQDVALRCDPISGHVSLYWYRQALGQGPEFLTYFNYEAQQDKSGLPNDRFSAERPEGSISTLTIQRTEQRDSAMYRCASSLGLAANEKLFFGSGTQLSVL.

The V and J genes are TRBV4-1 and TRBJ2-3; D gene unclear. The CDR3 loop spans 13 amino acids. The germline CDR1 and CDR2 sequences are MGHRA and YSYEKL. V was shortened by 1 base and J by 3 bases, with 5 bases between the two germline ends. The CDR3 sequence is CASSQGLTDTQYF. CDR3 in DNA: TGCGCCAGCAGCCAAGGGCTGACAGATACGCAGTATTTT.

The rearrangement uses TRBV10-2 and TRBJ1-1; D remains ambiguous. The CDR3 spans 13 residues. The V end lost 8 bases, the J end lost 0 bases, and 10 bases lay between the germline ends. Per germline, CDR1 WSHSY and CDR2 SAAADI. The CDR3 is CASLRVVNTEAFF. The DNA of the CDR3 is TGCGCCAGCCTCCGGGTCGTGAACACTGAAGCTTTCTTT.

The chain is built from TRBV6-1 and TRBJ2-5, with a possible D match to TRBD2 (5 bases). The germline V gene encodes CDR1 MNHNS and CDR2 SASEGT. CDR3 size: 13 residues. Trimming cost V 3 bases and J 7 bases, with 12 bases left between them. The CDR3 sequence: CASSERERVTQYF. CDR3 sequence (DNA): TGTGCCAGCAGTGAGAGGGAGAGGGTGACCCAGTACTTC.

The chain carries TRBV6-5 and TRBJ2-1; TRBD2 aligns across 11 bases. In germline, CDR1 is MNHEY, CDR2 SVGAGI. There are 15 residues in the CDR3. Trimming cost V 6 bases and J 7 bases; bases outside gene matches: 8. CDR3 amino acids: CASRVTSGISNEQFF. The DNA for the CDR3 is TGTGCCAGCAGGGTGACTAGCGGGATATCTAATGAGCAGTTCTTC.

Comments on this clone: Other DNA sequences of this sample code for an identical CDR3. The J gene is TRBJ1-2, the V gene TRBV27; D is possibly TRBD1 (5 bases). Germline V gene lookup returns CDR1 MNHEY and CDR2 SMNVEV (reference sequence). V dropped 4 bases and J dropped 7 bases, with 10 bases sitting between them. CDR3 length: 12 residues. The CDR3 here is CASSSPGGGYTF. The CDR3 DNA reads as TGTGCCAGCAGTTCCCCCGGGGGTGGCTACACCTTC.

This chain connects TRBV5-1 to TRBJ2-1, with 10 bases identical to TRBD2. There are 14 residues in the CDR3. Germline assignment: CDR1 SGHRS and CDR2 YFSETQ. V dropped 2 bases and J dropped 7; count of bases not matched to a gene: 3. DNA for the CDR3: TGCGCCAGCAGCTTTCTAGCGGGAGTAAATGAGCAGTTCTTC. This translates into CASSFLAGVNEQFF. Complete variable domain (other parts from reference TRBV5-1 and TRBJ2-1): KAGVTQTPRYLIKTRGQQVTLSCSPISGHRSVSWYQQTPGQGLQFLFEYFSETQRNKGNFPGRFSGRQFSNSRSEMNVSTLELGDSALYLCASSFLAGVNEQFFGPGTRLTVL.

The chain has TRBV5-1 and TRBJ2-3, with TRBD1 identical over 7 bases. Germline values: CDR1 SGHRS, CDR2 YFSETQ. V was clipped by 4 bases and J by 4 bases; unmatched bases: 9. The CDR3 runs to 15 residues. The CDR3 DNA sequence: TGCGCCAGCAGCCTCAGACAGGGAGTAGCAGATACGCAGTATTTT. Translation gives CASSLRQGVADTQYF.

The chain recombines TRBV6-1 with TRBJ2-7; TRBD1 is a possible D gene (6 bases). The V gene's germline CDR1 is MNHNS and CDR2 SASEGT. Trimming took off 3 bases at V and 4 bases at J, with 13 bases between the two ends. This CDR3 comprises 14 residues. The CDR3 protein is CASSEGRGRYEQYF. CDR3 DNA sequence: TGTGCCAGCAGTGAGGGCAGGGGAAGGTACGAGCAGTACTTC.

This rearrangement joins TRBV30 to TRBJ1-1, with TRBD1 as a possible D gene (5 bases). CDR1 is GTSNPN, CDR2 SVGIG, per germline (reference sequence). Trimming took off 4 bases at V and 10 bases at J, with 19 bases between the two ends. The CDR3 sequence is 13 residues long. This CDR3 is CAWNPGGWGVAFF. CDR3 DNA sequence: TGTGCCTGGAACCCCGGAGGTTGGGGGGTAGCTTTCTTT.

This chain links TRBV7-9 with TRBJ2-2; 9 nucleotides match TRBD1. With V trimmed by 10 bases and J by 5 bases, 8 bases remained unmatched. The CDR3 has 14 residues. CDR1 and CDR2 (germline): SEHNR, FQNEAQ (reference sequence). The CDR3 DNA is TGTGCCATTCCGGGACAGGGTGAAACCGGGGAGCTGTTTTTT. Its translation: CAIPGQGETGELFF.

CDR3 residues: CASKGGRTSSADTQYF. CDR3 DNA sequence: TGTGCCAGCAAAGGGGGACGGACCTCAAGCGCAGATACGCAGTATTTT. The chain combines TRBV2 with TRBJ2-3, with D tentatively TRBD1 (6 bases). Per germline, CDR1 SNHLY and CDR2 FYNNEI. CDR3 length: 16 amino acids. Trimming took 7 bases from V and 4 from J, leaving 21 bases between them.

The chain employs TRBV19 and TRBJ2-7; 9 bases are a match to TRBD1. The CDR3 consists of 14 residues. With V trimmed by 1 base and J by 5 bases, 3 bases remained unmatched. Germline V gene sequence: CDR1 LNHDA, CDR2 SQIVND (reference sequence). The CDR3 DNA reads TGTGCCAGTAGTATAGTAGGGACAGGGAACGAGCAGTACTTC. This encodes CASSIVGTGNEQYF.

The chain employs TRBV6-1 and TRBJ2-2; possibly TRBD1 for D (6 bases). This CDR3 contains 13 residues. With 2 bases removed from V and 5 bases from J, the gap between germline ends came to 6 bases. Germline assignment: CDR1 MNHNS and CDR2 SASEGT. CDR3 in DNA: TGTGCCAGCAGTGAACAGGGGACCGGGGAGCTGTTTTTT. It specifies CASSEQGTGELFF.